These 14 T cell receptor beta chains originate from one sample sequenced in a study of CD8+CD57+ T cells in acquired aplastic anemia. Genomic DNA templated the TCR beta VDJ and CDR3 profiling. TCRdb reprocessed the reads with MiXCR, giving one entry per CDR3 protein. The sample lists around 200,000 distinct CDR3 sequences, 50% to 70% occurring once. Patients picked for sequencing had shown CD8+CD57+ cell expansion detected by flow cytometry. Input material: sorted CD4+, CD8+, or CD8+CD57+ T cells (not recorded which) from PBMCs. The receptors were gathered from a human donor with aplastic anemia.

A few counts support this clonotype. The chain recombines TRBV29-1 with TRBJ2-7, with 15 bases aligning to TRBD2. Germline V gene sequence: CDR1 SQVTM, CDR2 ANQGSEA. This CDR3 is built from 18 residues. The trim removed 7 bases at V and 1 base at J, leaving 14 bases unmatched. The CDR3 DNA follows: TGCAGCGGGGCATCCGGAGGGACTAGCGGGAGGCCTTCCTACGAGCAGTACTTC. Residues: CSGASGGTSGRPSYEQYF.

The V call is TRBV20-1, the J call TRBJ1-3; D call uncertain. The CDR3 consists of 16 residues. Looked up from germline, CDR1 is DFQATT and CDR2 is SNEGSKA (reference sequence). V lost 3 bases, J lost 0 bases, and 15 bases lay in between. CDR3 sequence reads: CSASTLVGFSGNTIYF. CDR3 bases: TGCAGTGCTAGTACTCTCGTAGGGTTCTCTGGAAACACCATATATTTT.

The chain uses TRBV2 and TRBJ1-5, with D unresolved. The germline V gene has CDR1 SNHLY and CDR2 FYNNEI. The V gene lost 4 bases and the J gene lost 1 base, with 5 bases spanning the gap. The CDR3 covers 13 residues. In DNA, the CDR3 is TGTGCCAGCAGTGTCAGGAGCAATCAGCCCCAGCATTTT. Amino acids: CASSVRSNQPQHF. Based on the CDR3 plus reference TRBV2 and TRBJ1-5, the full variable domain is EPEVTQTPSHQVTQMGQEVILRCVPISNHLYFYWYRQILGQKVEFLVSFYNNEISEKSEIFDDQFSVERPDGSNFTLKIRSTKLEDSAMYFCASSVRSNQPQHFGDGTRLSIL.

The chain joins TRBV10-3 to TRBJ2-2; 8 nucleotides match TRBD2. The germline gives CDR1 ENHRY, CDR2 SYGVKD. J gave up 3 bases and V 6 bases, and 6 bases lay outside the gene matches. The CDR3 consists of 15 residues. The CDR3 bases are TGTGCCATCAGGCTGAGCGGGAGCGACACCGGGGAGCTGTTTTTT. Its protein is CAIRLSGSDTGELFF.

This clonotype was detected ten times or more. A read error is possible here, since a much larger clone lies one base away. This rearrangement joins TRBV5-6 to TRBJ2-6; a weak D match, TRBD1 (5 bases). CDR3 size: 14 residues. V was cut by 5 bases and J by 0 bases, with 6 bases left in between. Germline CDR1 reads SGHDT; CDR2 reads YYEEEE. The CDR3 loop reads CASRDISGANVLTF. The CDR3, as DNA: TGTGCCAGCAGGGACATCTCTGGGGCCAACGTCCTGACTTTC.

This rearrangement joins TRBV7-8 to TRBJ1-2; 7 positions agree with TRBD1. From germline, CDR1 is SGHVS and CDR2 FQNEAQ. The CDR3 contains 15 residues. J was trimmed by 4 bases and V by 1 base; bases with no gene match: 6. The DNA for the CDR3 is TGTGCCAGCAGCTTAGTTAGGGCAGGGGGCTATGGCTACACCTTC. Translated, it gives CASSLVRAGGYGYTF.

This clonotype was seen just once. V is TRBV15 and J is TRBJ2-2, with 8 nucleotides matching TRBD2. Germline V gene data show CDR1 as LNHNV and CDR2 as YYDKDF (reference sequence). V shed 6 bases, J shed 6 bases, and the junction held 9 bases outside the gene matches. The CDR3 consists of 15 residues. The CDR3 DNA sequence: TGTGCCACCAGTCCAACGGGAGGGTTGGCCGGGGAGCTGTTTTTT. Translated: CATSPTGGLAGELFF.

This clonotype was seen more than once but under ten times. The V gene is TRBV7-8, the J gene TRBJ1-3, with D possibly TRBD1 on 6 matching bases. The germline gives CDR1 SGHVS, CDR2 FQNEAQ. CDR3 length equals 15 residues. The V end was cut by 5 bases, the J end by 3 bases, with 14 bases between. CDR3 in DNA: TGTGCCAGCAGCGAGGACAGTGGAGGTGGAAACACCATATATTTT. Its translation is CASSEDSGGGNTIYF.

This clonotype was detected only once. The gene calls are TRBV29-1 and TRBJ2-1; the D is unclear. The CDR3 is 11 amino acids. V lost 6 bases, J lost 3 bases, and 6 bases lay in between. Germline CDR1 and CDR2: SQVTM and ANQGSEA. CDR3 sequence (DNA): TGCAGCGTAGGGCTCTACAATGAGCAGTTCTTC. Translating gives CSVGLYNEQFF.

The chain has TRBV5-1 and TRBJ2-2; 8 nucleotides agree with TRBD2. This CDR3 contains 17 residues. The germline CDR1 and CDR2 sequences are SGHRS and YFSETQ. V trimming: 2 bases; J trimming: 1 base; junction bases outside the gene matches: 7. Written as DNA, the CDR3 is TGCGCCAGCAGCTTCTCTATGCTAGCGGGGAACACCGGGGAGCTGTTTTTT. It yields the protein CASSFSMLAGNTGELFF.

This clonotype was seen a few times. The J gene is TRBJ2-1, the V gene TRBV15; 12 bases map to TRBD2. The CDR3 runs 15 residues. Germline CDR1 is LNHNV and CDR2 is YYDKDF (reference sequence). The V and J ends lost 1 base and 5 bases, in that order; junction bases with no gene match: 0. CDR3 residues: CATSRGTSGNNEQFF. In nucleotides, the CDR3 is TGTGCCACCAGCAGAGGGACTAGCGGGAACAATGAGCAGTTCTTC.

In this sample, this clonotype turned up many times. J is TRBJ1-2 and V is TRBV6-5, with D possibly TRBD1 on 5 matching bases. The CDR3 has 16 residues. Trimming stripped 0 bases from V and 4 bases from J, with 15 bases between. Germline CDR1 and CDR2: MNHEY and SVGAGI. For the CDR3, the DNA is TGTGCCAGCAGTTACTCAGCGGCAGGGACTCGCTATGGCTACACCTTC. It codes for CASSYSAAGTRYGYTF.

The rearrangement uses TRBV7-2 and TRBJ2-1, with 15 bases that match TRBD2. This CDR3 has 19 residues. Germline values: CDR1 SGHTA, CDR2 FQGNSA. Trimming took 5 bases from V and 1 from J; bases not matched to a gene: 9. The CDR3 nucleotides read TGTGCCAGCAGCCCGGGACTAGCGGGGGGCGGCGGGTCCTACAATGAGCAGTTCTTC. This gives the protein CASSPGLAGGGGSYNEQFF.

The gene calls are TRBV9 and TRBJ1-2; TRBD1 matches at 7 bases. Germline trimming cut 0 bases from V and 7 bases from J; bases unmatched to any gene: 6. Germline V gene lookup returns CDR1 SGDLS and CDR2 YYNGEE. The CDR3 has 14 residues. CDR3 amino acids: CASSVGQGFLGYTF. The CDR3 DNA sequence: TGTGCCAGCAGCGTAGGACAGGGCTTCCTTGGCTACACCTTC.